The 32 T cell receptor beta chains in this list originate from one sample, sequenced in a study of response to subunit inactivated influenza vaccine. TCRdb re-derived calls from the RT-PCR reads in MiXCR, one entry per CDR3 protein. The sample records about 170,000 distinct CDR3 sequences, 12% being singletons. These records were also assigned to another study, of T cells expressing NK-cell markers. Turning to that study: UMI-tagged 5'RACE template switching yielded the TCR beta cDNA.

This sample comprised CD8+ T cells sorted from PBMCs, obtained 11 to 12 days after vaccination. All receptors come from a man aged 50-60 years who received an inactivated influenza vaccine.

At least ten counts were recorded for this clonotype. The genes are TRBV28 and TRBJ2-7, with 7 bases identical to TRBD1. Germline V CDR1 and CDR2: MDHEN, SYDVKM. The trim removed 3 bases at V and 4 bases at J, leaving 9 bases unmatched. The CDR3 has 15 amino acids. This chain's CDR3 is CASSFEGQATYEQYF. Written as DNA, the CDR3 is TGTGCCAGCAGTTTCGAAGGACAGGCCACTTACGAGCAGTACTTC.

The chain carries TRBV29-1 and TRBJ2-1; 15 bases fit TRBD2. Germline V gives CDR1 SQVTM, CDR2 ANQGSEA. Trimming at V came to 7 bases and at J to 10 bases, leaving 5 bases not matched to a gene. CDR3 length: 13 amino acids. The CDR3, as DNA: TGCAGCGCAGCGGGACTAGCGGGGGGAGAGCAGTTCTTC. The encoded protein is CSAAGLAGGEQFF.

The chain joins TRBV30 to TRBJ2-1; possibly TRBD1 for D (5 bases). Germline CDR1 is GTSNPN and CDR2 is SVGIG (reference sequence). The CDR3 totals 13 residues. Trimming cost V 2 bases and J 2 bases, with 7 bases left between them. The CDR3 protein is CAWSRGPYNEQFF. CDR3 coding DNA: TGTGCCTGGAGTAGGGGTCCCTACAATGAGCAGTTCTTC.

The V and J genes are TRBV18 and TRBJ2-4; no clear D gene. CDR3 length equals 16 residues. V was clipped by 6 bases and J by 0 bases, with 15 bases between them. Germline CDR1 KGHSH, CDR2 LQKENI. DNA of the CDR3: TGTGCCAGCTCTCGCCCAGACGTCCAAGCCAAAAACATTCAGTACTTC. Translation: CASSRPDVQAKNIQYF. The full variable domain, completed using reference TRBV18 and TRBJ2-4, is NAGVMQNPRHLVRRRGQEARLRCSPMKGHSHVYWYRQLPEEGLKFMVYLQKENIIDESGMPKERFSAEFPKEGPSILRIQQVVRGDSAAYFCASSRPDVQAKNIQYFGAGTRLSVL.

The chain carries TRBV27 and TRBJ2-7; the D gene is possibly TRBD1 (8 bases). Germline V gene data show CDR1 as MNHEY and CDR2 as SMNVEV (reference sequence). The CDR3 extends over 16 amino acids. Trimming removed 4 bases from V and 0 bases from J, with 16 bases in between. CDR3 sequence: CASSSTGGGPSYEQYF. In DNA form, the CDR3 reads TGTGCCAGCAGTTCCACAGGGGGGGGCCCCTCCTACGAGCAGTACTTC.

About this clonotype itself: A much bigger clone sits one base away, suggesting this may be a read error. This chain links TRBV6-5 with TRBJ2-6; TRBD1 agrees at 8 bases. The V gene's germline CDR1 is MNHEY and CDR2 SVGAGI. The CDR3 has 14 amino acids. With 4 bases clipped from V and 12 bases from J, the junction kept 8 bases outside the gene matches. CDR3 DNA sequence: TGTGCCAGCAGTTTCGGGACAGGTCCCTTCGTCCTGACTTTC. It is translated as CASSFGTGPFVLTF.

This clonotype was detected a few times. The rearrangement joins TRBV12-3 or TRBV12-4 to TRBJ2-7; D not certain. The length of the CDR3 is 13 residues. Trimming removed 2 bases at V and 2 bases at J, with 7 bases between. CDR3 sequence (DNA): TGTGCCAGCAGTTTAAGTCCAACCTACGAGCAGTACTTC. Translation: CASSLSPTYEQYF.

The CDR3 DNA follows: TGTGCCAGCAGTCCTCGGGCAGGGGAAACCGGGGAGCTGTTTTTT. The encoded protein is CASSPRAGETGELFF. The J gene is TRBJ2-2, the V gene TRBV25-1; weak D call: TRBD1 (6 bases). The germline CDR1 and CDR2 sequences are MGHDK and SYGVNS. The ends were cut back, 5 bases at V and 5 bases at J, with 15 bases in the middle. The CDR3 is 15 amino acids.

The rearrangement uses TRBV29-1 and TRBJ2-1; 9 nucleotides line up with TRBD2. The germline V gene has CDR1 SQVTM and CDR2 ANQGSEA. The ends lost 4 bases at V and 3 bases at J; junction bases unmatched: 7. The CDR3 covers 15 residues. The CDR3 region has the DNA TGCAGCGTTGTATCGGTAGCGGGAGTCTACAATGAGCAGTTCTTC. Protein product: CSVVSVAGVYNEQFF.

This clonotype was observed at least ten times. The chain links TRBV7-2 to TRBJ2-7; D is uncertain. The CDR3 is 14 amino acids. The V gene's germline CDR1 is SGHTA and CDR2 FQGNSA. Trimming left V 1 base short and J 0 bases short, with 7 bases between. Here the CDR3 reads CASSLGSNSYEQYF. CDR3 sequence (DNA): TGTGCCAGCAGCTTAGGGTCCAACTCCTACGAGCAGTACTTC.

This clonotype was recorded many times. CDR3 in DNA: TGTGCCAGCAGCCTAGGGACCTCCTCACCCCTCCACTTT. It specifies CASSLGTSSPLHF. The V call is TRBV11-2, the J call TRBJ1-6; TRBD1 might be the D (5 bases). Between the trimmed V and J ends, which lost 5 bases and 10 bases, there was a span of 12 bases. Germline V lookup: CDR1 SGHAT, CDR2 FQNNGV. The length of the CDR3 is 13 residues.

This clonotype showed up just a few times. The V gene is TRBV12-3 or TRBV12-4, the J gene TRBJ1-5; D may be TRBD1 (5 bases). V gave up 6 bases and J gave up 7 bases, with 19 bases separating them. There are 15 residues in the CDR3. This CDR3 is CASSPGGGVRQPQHF. The DNA for the CDR3 is TGTGCCAGCAGCCCGGGTGGAGGGGTCAGGCAGCCCCAGCATTTT.

This chain links TRBV28 with TRBJ2-1; D might be TRBD1 (6 bases). V lost 6 bases, J lost 9 bases, and 18 bases lay in between. The CDR3 totals 14 residues. Germline V CDR1 and CDR2: MDHEN, SYDVKM. The CDR3 DNA is TGTGCCAGCAGCCCCACTAACTTAGGGGGTGAGCAGTTCTTC. Translated: CASSPTNLGGEQFF. Looking up the rest from reference TRBV28 and TRBJ2-1 gives the full variable domain: DVKVTQSSRYLVKRTGEKVFLECVQDMDHENMFWYRQDPGLGLRLIYFSYDVKMKEKGDIPEGYSVSREKKERFSLILESASTNQTSMYLCASSPTNLGGEQFFGPGTRLTVL.

This chain uses TRBV19 with TRBJ2-1; D is ambiguous. Germline V gene lookup returns CDR1 LNHDA and CDR2 SQIVND (reference sequence). CDR3 length equals 15 residues. V shed 3 bases and J shed 0 bases, with 9 bases lying between them. CDR3 in amino acids: CASSMTSGSYNEQFF. CDR3 coding DNA: TGTGCCAGTAGTATGACATCCGGCTCCTACAATGAGCAGTTCTTC. The entire variable domain, with the rest obtained from reference TRBV19 and TRBJ2-1, is as follows: DGGITQSPKYLFRKEGQNVTLSCEQNLNHDAMYWYRQDPGQGLRLIYYSQIVNDFQKGDIAEGYSVSREKKESFPLTVTSAQKNPTAFYLCASSMTSGSYNEQFFGPGTRLTVL.

This clonotype has just a few counts. The V gene is TRBV12-3 or TRBV12-4, the J gene TRBJ2-1, with 9 bases aligning to TRBD2. Trimming at V came to 2 bases and at J to 4 bases, leaving 6 bases not matched to a gene. This CDR3 spans 16 amino acids. CDR3 sequence: CASSLLLAGGYNEQFF. The CDR3 DNA is TGTGCCAGCAGTTTACTCCTGGCGGGGGGGTACAATGAGCAGTTCTTC.

The chain carries TRBV6-2 or TRBV6-3 and TRBJ2-1, with D unclear. Trimming removed 0 bases from V and 8 bases from J, with 8 bases in between. Germline assignment: CDR1 MNHEY and CDR2 SVGEGT. The length of the CDR3 is 13 residues. The CDR3 here is CASSYSPYYEQFF. Here the CDR3 DNA reads TGTGCCAGCAGTTACTCGCCATACTATGAGCAGTTCTTC.

The chain uses TRBV7-6 and TRBJ2-7; 7 positions agree with TRBD1. This CDR3 has 15 residues. V gave up 4 bases and J gave up 4 bases; unmatched junction bases: 10. Germline V gene lookup returns CDR1 SGHVS and CDR2 FNYEAQ. The CDR3 DNA is TGTGCCAGCAGCTCCAGACAGGGTGCGGTGTACGAGCAGTACTTC. Translation gives CASSSRQGAVYEQYF.

The rearrangement links TRBV30 to TRBJ2-6; tentative D call: TRBD1 (5 bases). The CDR3 sequence is 13 residues long. With 5 bases removed from V and 3 bases from J, the gap between germline ends came to 8 bases. Germline CDR1 GTSNPN, CDR2 SVGIG (reference sequence). This chain's CDR3 is CAWQGFGANVLTF. The CDR3 region has the DNA TGTGCCTGGCAGGGTTTTGGGGCCAACGTCCTGACTTTC.

The genes are TRBV2 and TRBJ2-7; either TRBD1 or TRBD2 may supply D (6 bases each). Germline V lookup: CDR1 SNHLY, CDR2 FYNNEI. The CDR3 length is 12 residues. In nucleotides, the CDR3 is TGTGCAGTGGGGGGACACCTCTACGAGCAGTACTTC. Translating it yields CAVGGHLYEQYF. The full variable domain, in which reference TRBV2 and TRBJ2-7 provide the parts outside the CDR3, is EPEVTQTPSHQVTQMGQEVILRCVPISNHLYFYWYRQILGQKVEFLVSFYNNEISEKSEIFDDQFSVERPDGSNFTLKIRSTKLEDSAMYFCAVGGHLYEQYFGPGTRLTVT.

The rearrangement joins TRBV6-5 to TRBJ2-4; weak D call: TRBD2 (6 bases). CDR1 and CDR2 (germline): MNHEY, SVGAGI. The CDR3 consists of 14 residues. V was clipped by 4 bases and J by 5 bases, with 12 bases between them. The CDR3 DNA reads as TGTGCCAGCAGTTCGGGGGTGGGCCAAAACATTCAGTACTTC. Translated, it gives CASSSGVGQNIQYF.

V usage is TRBV20-1 and J usage is TRBJ2-7; possibly TRBD1 for D (8 bases). Trimming shortened V by 5 bases and J by 7 bases, and 24 bases separated the two germline ends. The germline V gene has CDR1 DFQATT and CDR2 SNEGSKA (reference sequence). The CDR3 spans 15 residues. In DNA form, the CDR3 reads TGCAGTGCTCCCGACATGGACAGGGAGGGTCGGGAGCAGTACTTC. Translation: CSAPDMDREGREQYF.

The chain links TRBV6-2 or TRBV6-3 to TRBJ1-2; perhaps TRBD1 as D (6 bases). V lost 0 bases and J 3 bases, leaving 11 bases between the germline ends. The CDR3 consists of 15 residues. Germline V lookup: CDR1 MNHEY, CDR2 SVGEGT. CDR3 sequence reads: CASSYSPGADYGYTF. The CDR3 region has the DNA TGTGCCAGCAGTTACTCGCCAGGGGCGGACTATGGCTACACCTTC.

The chain combines TRBV19 with TRBJ2-1; unclear D gene. CDR1 is LNHDA, CDR2 SQIVND, per germline (reference sequence). The CDR3 runs to 12 residues. With 2 bases removed from V and 8 bases from J, the gap between germline ends came to 7 bases. CDR3 in amino acids: CASSIFADEQFF. CDR3 coding DNA: TGTGCCAGTAGTATATTTGCGGATGAGCAGTTCTTC. Full variable domain (rest looked up from reference TRBV19 and TRBJ2-1): DGGITQSPKYLFRKEGQNVTLSCEQNLNHDAMYWYRQDPGQGLRLIYYSQIVNDFQKGDIAEGYSVSREKKESFPLTVTSAQKNPTAFYLCASSIFADEQFFGPGTRLTVL.

The table lists this clonotype with a few counts. The chain links TRBV30 to TRBJ2-2, with D possibly TRBD2 on 5 matching bases. CDR1 and CDR2 (germline): GTSNPN, SVGIG (reference sequence). The ends were cut back, 4 bases at V and 6 bases at J, with 9 bases in the middle. There are 12 residues in the CDR3. The CDR3 nucleotides are TGTGCCTGGATGAGGGTCGCCGGGGAGCTGTTTTTT. It encodes CAWMRVAGELFF.

The sample holds many counts of this clonotype. The chain uses TRBV9 and TRBJ2-1; 12 bases agree with TRBD2. V lost 3 bases, J lost 8 bases, and 9 bases stayed unmatched. The length of the CDR3 is 16 residues. Germline assignment: CDR1 SGDLS and CDR2 YYNGEE. The CDR3 coding sequence is TGTGCCAGCAGCGCCCTAGCGGGAGGGCCCGTCTATGAGCAGTTCTTC. This encodes CASSALAGGPVYEQFF. The full variable domain, completed using reference TRBV9 and TRBJ2-1, is DSGVTQTPKHLITATGQRVTLRCSPRSGDLSVYWYQQSLDQGLQFLIQYYNGEERAKGNILERFSAQQFPDLHSELNLSSLELGDSALYFCASSALAGGPVYEQFFGPGTRLTVL.

This clonotype has a handful of counts. The CDR3 spells CASSTGGRTYEQYF. The CDR3 bases are TGTGCCAGCAGTACAGGGGGCCGAACCTACGAGCAGTACTTC. The chain has TRBV25-1 and TRBJ2-7; 9 nucleotides line up with TRBD1. The V segment lost 5 bases and the J segment 2 bases; nucleotides outside the gene matches: 4. The CDR3 covers 14 residues. Germline lookup yields CDR1 MGHDK and CDR2 SYGVNS.

The chain employs TRBV14 and TRBJ2-7; no clear D. Germline loops: CDR1 SGHDN, CDR2 FVKESK. This CDR3 region has 14 residues. Trimming pared 1 base from V and 0 bases from J, leaving 7 bases between. CDR3 bases: TGTGCCAGCAGCCAAGGTCAGAGCTCCTACGAGCAGTACTTC. Translated, it gives CASSQGQSSYEQYF.

This clonotype showed up many times. The rearrangement links TRBV4-3 to TRBJ1-1; tentative D call: TRBD1 (5 bases). The CDR3 is made up of 15 amino acids. Trimming stripped 0 bases from V and 0 bases from J, with 8 bases between. Germline V gene lookup returns CDR1 LGHNA and CDR2 YSLEER. CDR3 protein: CASSQETALNTEAFF. In nucleotides, the CDR3 is TGCGCCAGCAGCCAAGAGACAGCGTTGAACACTGAAGCTTTCTTT.

V usage is TRBV15 and J usage is TRBJ2-7; TRBD1 or TRBD2 may be the D gene (5 bases each). V was pared by 5 bases and J by 2 bases, with 10 bases between. Germline V CDR1 and CDR2: LNHNV, YYDKDF (reference sequence). CDR3 length equals 13 residues. The CDR3 sequence is CATSGTPTYEQYF. The DNA of the CDR3 is TGTGCCACCAGCGGGACGCCTACCTACGAGCAGTACTTC.

This clonotype appeared a few times. The chain recombines TRBV9 with TRBJ2-1, with 9 bases lining up with TRBD2. This CDR3 has 15 amino acids. CDR1 SGDLS and CDR2 YYNGEE come from the germline V gene. V dropped 4 bases and J dropped 7; count of bases not matched to a gene: 9. The CDR3 DNA is TGTGCCAGCAGCCCACAAAGACTAGCGGTGAATGAGCAGTTCTTC. Translating gives CASSPQRLAVNEQFF. Supplemented by reference TRBV9 and TRBJ2-1, the full variable domain reads DSGVTQTPKHLITATGQRVTLRCSPRSGDLSVYWYQQSLDQGLQFLIQYYNGEERAKGNILERFSAQQFPDLHSELNLSSLELGDSALYFCASSPQRLAVNEQFFGPGTRLTVL.

CDR3 in amino acids: CASSQDSSGGFYNEQFF. The CDR3, as DNA: TGTGCCAGCAGCCAAGATAGTAGCGGGGGGTTTTACAATGAGCAGTTCTTC. This sequence joins TRBV3-1 and TRBJ2-1; 10 bases match TRBD2. Germline loops: CDR1 LGHDT, CDR2 YNNKEL (reference sequence). The CDR3 runs 17 residues. J lost 4 bases, V lost 0 bases, and 6 bases had no gene match.

This clonotype was detected a few times. The V and J genes are TRBV7-9 and TRBJ1-1; 7 bases map to TRBD1. Trimming took 8 bases from V and 3 from J; bases not matched to a gene: 9. From germline, CDR1 is SEHNR and CDR2 FQNEAQ (reference sequence). The CDR3 sequence is 14 residues long. The CDR3 DNA sequence: TGTGCCAGCGCCGCCGCAGGGGGTTACACTGAAGCTTTCTTT. Amino acid sequence: CASAAAGGYTEAFF.